This T cell receptor (beta chain) emerged from a study of blood T cell repertoires in COVID-19. Assay: immunoSEQ multiplex PCR; the TCRdb copy retains only in-frame clones and omits some. The sample holds 150,000 to 200,000 clones, almost 85% seen once. Germline lookup yields CDR1 GTSNPN and CDR2 SVGIG (reference sequence). Trimming took off 0 bases at V and 5 bases at J, with 13 bases between the two ends. This CDR3 has 14 residues. The sample comprised PBMCs or T cells enriched from blood (not recorded which). This sequence originates from a man aged 45-60 years who had recovered from COVID-19. The rearrangement uses TRBV30 and TRBJ1-2; D is unclear. In nucleotides, the CDR3 is TGTGCCTGGAGTGTCCTCGACGCGCGGTATGGCTACACCTTC. Translation gives CAWSVLDARYGYTF.